The present entry profiles one TCR beta chain with its context. Its antigen is as yet unknown. These data are taken from a study of beta chain features in type 1 diabetes. Study-wide results and limits: There was a moderate but significant shortening of TCRB CDR3s in all four CD4+ subsets of Type 1 diabetes patients.

The authors reverse transcribed all of the isolated RNA, so sequencing captured expressed TCRB transcripts. Clones were sequenced by immunoSEQ multiplex PCR, and TCRdb holds only the in-frame ones, with some missing. Counted here are about 150,000 clones, about 13% occurring once; the ten biggest clones make up roughly 1.3%. Trimming took 3 bases from V and 1 from J, leaving 10 bases between them. The CDR3 loop spans 15 amino acids. Per germline, CDR1 SGHRS and CDR2 YFSETQ. The rearrangement joins TRBV5-1 to TRBJ2-2; either TRBD1 or TRBD2 may supply D (5 bases each). Sequencing input: central memory CD4+ T cells from blood. The sequence was obtained from a man aged 18 to 35 with type 1 diabetes. The CDR3 loop is CASSWGRENTGELFF. The CDR3 region has the DNA TGCGCCAGCAGCTGGGGACGGGAGAACACCGGGGAGCTGTTTTTT.